A single T cell receptor beta chain is shown here with its context. Only in-frame clones appear in the TCRdb table, and some are missing; sequencing was by immunoSEQ multiplex PCR. Of tens of thousands of clones in the sample, 90% are singletons; the top ten hold roughly 1.4%. The sample belongs to a study of T cell responses to AZD1222 COVID-19 vaccine. Pooled together were second doses at about 4 or about 12 weeks. The ends lost 8 bases at V and 5 bases at J; junction bases unmatched: 19. The germline V gene has CDR1 SGHDN and CDR2 FVKESK. This CDR3 contains 19 residues. The rearrangement uses TRBV14 and TRBJ1-6; 9 bases agree with TRBD1. The clonotype comes from an adult who received the AZD1222 COVID-19 vaccine. Here the sequenced sample was peripheral blood, taken 28 days after the second AZD1222 dose. The CDR3 sequence: CASSPLTPGQGPHNSPLHF. The CDR3 DNA reads TGTGCCAGCTCGCCTTTAACTCCGGGACAGGGACCCCATAATTCACCCCTCCACTTT.